Presented here are 22 T cell receptor beta chains from one specimen sequenced in a study of PD-1 blockade in classical Hodgkin lymphoma. Repertoires were generated with immunoSEQ multiplex PCR, while TCRdb's copy carries only in-frame clones and drops some. The sample shows about 93,000 clones, over 75% of them seen only once. Time point of the sample: cycle 4 day 1 (C4D1), after more than five weeks of nivolumab. Relapses following autologous stem cell transplantation were seen in all patients, with brentuximab vedotin exposure varying. Sequences were derived from peripheral blood mononuclear cells (PBMCs), sampled before the fourth cycle of nivolumab. These receptors were obtained from a human donor with classical Hodgkin lymphoma.

This chain uses TRBV5-1 with TRBJ1-2, with 9 bases lining up with TRBD1. The ends lost 0 bases at V and 7 bases at J; junction bases unmatched: 10. Germline V CDR1 and CDR2: SGHRS, YFSETQ. The CDR3 is made up of 16 amino acids. The CDR3 DNA reads TGCGCCAGCAGCTTGGAGCCACAGGGGGCGCAGGGTGGCTACACCTTC. This encodes CASSLEPQGAQGGYTF.

In its sample, this clone was seen a few times. The chain combines TRBV5-4 with TRBJ1-1; no clear D gene. Germline loops: CDR1 SGHNT, CDR2 YYREEE (reference sequence). The germline V and J ends were trimmed by 6 bases and 2 bases, with 11 bases remaining between them. The length of the CDR3 is 13 residues. DNA for the CDR3: TGTGCCAGCACCAGCGACGACAACACTGAAGCTTTCTTT. Its translation: CASTSDDNTEAFF. The full variable domain, completed using reference TRBV5-4 and TRBJ1-1, is ETGVTQSPTHLIKTRGQQVTLRCSSQSGHNTVSWYQQALGQGPQFIFQYYREEENGRGNFPPRFSGLQFPNYSSELNVNALELDDSALYLCASTSDDNTEAFFGQGTRLTVV.

The V and J genes are TRBV6-1 and TRBJ1-1; 8 bases are shared with TRBD1. The germline V gene has CDR1 MNHNS and CDR2 SASEGT. J lost 6 bases, V lost 6 bases, and 9 bases had no gene match. This CDR3 has 14 amino acids. CDR3: CASREQDRVSEAFF. CDR3 sequence (DNA): TGTGCCAGCAGGGAACAGGACAGGGTCTCTGAAGCTTTCTTT.

This clone was counted a few times. The chain links TRBV7-2 to TRBJ1-1; no clear D gene. The CDR3 has 13 amino acids. Germline V gene lookup returns CDR1 SGHTA and CDR2 FQGNSA. The ends were cut back, 3 bases at V and 0 bases at J, with 5 bases in the middle. The CDR3 DNA follows: TGTGCCAGCAGCTTTAGAATGAACACTGAAGCTTTCTTT. This sequence encodes CASSFRMNTEAFF.

The chain couples TRBV5-1 to TRBJ2-3, with TRBD1 identical over 7 bases. Germline-derived CDR1 and CDR2 are SGHRS and YFSETQ. The length of the CDR3 is 19 residues. The ends lost 0 bases at V and 0 bases at J; junction bases unmatched: 13. CDR3 DNA: TGCGCCAGCAGCTTGGCCCGGGCAGGGGGTACCTCTAGCACAGATACGCAGTATTTT. Its translation: CASSLARAGGTSSTDTQYF.

The rearrangement uses TRBV7-2 and TRBJ2-1; the match to TRBD2 covers 11 bases. This CDR3 is 15 amino acids long. Germline lookup yields CDR1 SGHTA and CDR2 FQGNSA. Trimming took 6 bases from V and 6 from J; bases not matched to a gene: 7. CDR3 coding DNA: TGTGCCAGCAGTCGTAGCGGGGGGGCCTTCAATGAGCAGTTCTTC. The encoded protein is CASSRSGGAFNEQFF.

The chain has TRBV6-5 and TRBJ2-4; 7 bases are a match to TRBD1. V shed 7 bases and J 7 bases; nucleotides not matched to a gene: 7. In germline, CDR1 is MNHEY, CDR2 SVGAGI. The CDR3 has 13 amino acids. Here the CDR3 DNA reads TGTGCCAGCACCGACAGGGCCGGCAACATTCAGTACTTC. It translates to CASTDRAGNIQYF.

The J gene is TRBJ2-3, the V gene TRBV6-5, with D possibly being TRBD2 (6 bases). The V end was cut by 0 bases, the J end by 1 base, with 11 bases between. This CDR3 spans 16 amino acids. From germline, CDR1 is MNHEY and CDR2 SVGAGI. The CDR3 spells CASSYSTGSGTDTQYF. For the CDR3, the DNA is TGTGCCAGCAGTTACTCGACCGGGAGCGGCACAGATACGCAGTATTTT.

V gene TRBV2 combines with J gene TRBJ1-4, with D perhaps matching TRBD1 (6 bases). CDR1 and CDR2 from the germline V gene are SNHLY and FYNNEI. Trimming removed 9 bases from V and 4 bases from J, with 39 bases in between. The CDR3 loop spans 22 amino acids. CDR3 sequence: CASTGTKTGFSRFPPFNEKLFF. The DNA of the CDR3 is TGTGCCAGTACAGGGACAAAGACTGGTTTCTCCAGATTTCCCCCTTTTAATGAAAAACTGTTTTTT.

This chain joins TRBV2 and TRBJ1-6; D remains unclear. The CDR3 is 11 amino acids. Germline CDR1 reads SNHLY; CDR2 reads FYNNEI. The V end lost 5 bases, the J end lost 10 bases, and 6 bases lay between the germline ends. CDR3 nucleotide sequence: TGTGCCAGCAGTACGTTGTCACCCCTCCACTTT. Translation gives CASSTLSPLHF.

The V and J genes are TRBV6-6 and TRBJ1-1; D unresolved. V gave up 9 bases and J gave up 4 bases, with 15 bases separating them. The germline V gene has CDR1 MNHNY and CDR2 SVGAGI (reference sequence). The CDR3 sequence is 13 residues long. The CDR3 is CASLWEGGTEAFF. The CDR3 DNA is TGTGCCAGTCTATGGGAGGGAGGCACTGAAGCTTTCTTT.

The rearrangement uses TRBV11-3 and TRBJ1-1; D is uncertain. V lost 5 bases, J lost 8 bases, and 18 bases lay in between. This CDR3 has 14 amino acids. Germline V gene lookup returns CDR1 SGHNT and CDR2 YENEEA. The CDR3 loop is CASSPHPGSDEAFF. CDR3 bases: TGTGCCAGCAGCCCCCACCCCGGGTCAGACGAAGCTTTCTTT.

The rearrangement uses TRBV18 and TRBJ1-1; 7 positions match TRBD1. Germline trimming cut 3 bases from V and 3 bases from J; bases unmatched to any gene: 7. Per the germline V gene, CDR1 is KGHSH and CDR2 is LQKENI. This CDR3 is built from 15 residues. This CDR3 reads CASSPGQESDTEAFF. The CDR3 bases are TGTGCCAGCTCACCTGGACAGGAGAGTGACACTGAAGCTTTCTTT.

J is TRBJ2-2 and V is TRBV6-5; the D is unclear. With 2 bases removed from V and 4 bases from J, the gap between germline ends came to 11 bases. This CDR3 has 15 amino acids. Germline lookup yields CDR1 MNHEY and CDR2 SVGAGI. This CDR3 reads CASSYAGLGTGELFF. DNA for the CDR3: TGTGCCAGCAGTTACGCTGGTTTGGGCACCGGGGAGCTGTTTTTT.

This clone appeared a few times. The chain couples TRBV7-3 to TRBJ2-3, with D perhaps given as TRBD1 or TRBD2 (5 bases each). Germline V CDR1 and CDR2: SGHTA, FQGTGA. This CDR3 has 15 residues. V was shortened by 5 bases and J by 6 bases, with 18 bases between the two germline ends. In DNA, the CDR3 is TGTGCCAGCAGCAAAACCGGGACCGTCCTGGATACGCAGTATTTT. Translated, it gives CASSKTGTVLDTQYF.

The V gene is TRBV7-3, the J gene TRBJ2-3, with 7 bases fitting TRBD2. Germline loops: CDR1 SGHTA, CDR2 FQGTGA. V dropped 5 bases and J dropped 2; count of bases not matched to a gene: 7. The CDR3 contains 15 residues. The CDR3 sequence: CASSRLLANTDTQYF. The CDR3 coding sequence is TGTGCCAGCAGCCGTTTACTAGCGAACACAGATACGCAGTATTTT.

Here the CDR3 reads CASSTTGQGARLHGYTF. The CDR3 coding sequence is TGTGCCAGTAGTACGACGGGACAGGGGGCTAGATTACATGGCTACACCTTC. The chain employs TRBV19 and TRBJ1-2, with 12 bases fitting TRBD1. Losses at the gene ends were 4 bases for V and 6 bases for J; bases not matched to a gene: 12. CDR3 length: 17 residues. In germline, CDR1 is LNHDA, CDR2 SQIVND (reference sequence).

The J gene is TRBJ2-7, the V gene TRBV15; TRBD2 matches at 8 bases. Germline values: CDR1 LNHNV, CDR2 YYDKDF (reference sequence). The CDR3 has 15 residues. V was clipped by 3 bases and J by 3 bases; unmatched bases: 7. The DNA of the CDR3 is TGTGCCACCAGCAGGAGCGGGAGCCTACTCTACGAGCAGTACTTC. This encodes CATSRSGSLLYEQYF.

J is TRBJ2-1 and V is TRBV29-1, with 11 bases matching TRBD2. After removal of 6 bases from V and 3 bases from J, the junction contained 7 bases not matched to a gene. The V gene's germline CDR1 is SQVTM and CDR2 ANQGSEA. CDR3 length: 15 residues. CDR3 loop: CSVAYLAGGYNEQFF. DNA for the CDR3: TGCAGCGTGGCCTACCTAGCGGGAGGCTACAATGAGCAGTTCTTC.

Sample share makes this clone medium-sized. The chain has TRBV4-3 and TRBJ1-3; possible D gene TRBD1, 5 bases. The V end was cut by 0 bases, the J end by 14 bases, with 20 bases between. The CDR3 is 15 amino acids. Germline CDR1 is LGHNA and CDR2 is YSLEER. CDR3 sequence reads: CASSQDRDSSSLLYF. For the CDR3, the DNA is TGCGCCAGCAGCCAAGACCGGGACTCCAGCTCCCTTTTATATTTT.

This chain links TRBV7-9 with TRBJ2-1; 13 bases line up with TRBD2. The germline gives CDR1 SEHNR, CDR2 FQNEAQ (reference sequence). This CDR3 region has 18 residues. V dropped 1 base and J dropped 7; count of bases not matched to a gene: 10. As DNA, the CDR3 is TGTGCCAGCAGCTTAGGGGCCCTGGGACTAGCGGGGTTAAATGAGCAGTTCTTC. Encoded protein: CASSLGALGLAGLNEQFF.

This clone has only one observation. The CDR3 DNA is TGTGCCAGCGGGACAGGGGCCTACGAGCAGTACTTC. Residues: CASGTGAYEQYF. This rearrangement joins TRBV7-9 to TRBJ2-7, with 10 positions matching TRBD1. V trimming: 8 bases; J trimming: 2 bases; junction bases outside the gene matches: 0. CDR1 is SEHNR and CDR2 is FQNEAQ in the germline V gene (reference sequence). The CDR3 is made up of 12 amino acids.